This T cell receptor (beta chain) stems from a study of regulatory T cells in long-lasting Graves disease. Study conclusions and caveats: The researchers studied only peripheral blood, not thyroid tissue.

Notes on this clonotype: Its antigen remains unidentified.

Germline lookup yields CDR1 MNHEY and CDR2 SVGAGI. There are 17 residues in the CDR3. With 0 bases removed from V and 1 base from J, the gap between germline ends came to 12 bases. Construction of the TCR beta libraries employed iRepertoire HTBI primers in conjunction with Arm-PCR of CDR3 regions. Via MiXCR, TCRdb re-called the multiplex PCR reads, giving one row per CDR3 protein. The table includes 400,000 to 550,000 distinct CDR3 sequences, 16% detected once. Time point given: newly diagnosed GD, antithyroid drugs for less than 3 months. The authors made the TCR library using RNA they extracted from PBMCs. These data were likewise used in another study, on T cells in Graves' hyperthyroidism and ophthalmopathy. As that study records: The HTBI primer set was used in a first-round RT-PCR of the TCR CDR3.

The clonotype originates from a woman aged 25 to 39 with Graves disease. Sequencing used peripheral blood mononuclear cells (PBMCs), obtained at new diagnosis, from a patient treated with antithyroid drugs. This rearrangement joins TRBV6-5 to TRBJ2-2; D is uncertain. The CDR3 region is CASSYSNHGGNTGELFF. CDR3 nucleotides: TGTGCCAGCAGTTACTCGAATCATGGCGGGAACACCGGGGAGCTGTTTTTT.